The source of this TCR beta chain is a study of CD8 T cells in ankylosing spondylitis. Study-wide results and caveats: As for the disease-linked clones, they showed a CD8+ phenotype and occurred at relatively low frequencies in peripheral blood. For ankylosing spondylitis blood, a TCR beta motif of about 8 highly homologous variants appeared characteristic. Certain motif variants had earlier appeared in reactive arthritis synovial fluid and blood.

The CDR3 is made up of 13 amino acids. V was pared by 1 base and J by 8 bases, with 11 bases between. This clonotype occurred a few times. What it binds is not known. TCRdb re-derived calls from the 5' RACE reads in MiXCR, one entry per CDR3 protein. This sample yields approximately 350,000 distinct CDR3 sequences, of which 20% to 25% are seen a single time; around 13% belongs to the top ten. This chain joins TRBV12-3 or TRBV12-4 and TRBJ1-1, with D possibly being TRBD1 (6 bases). Sequencing was carried out using blood, either unsorted or a sorted T cell fraction (not recorded which). This clonotype was obtained from a male donor with ankylosing spondylitis or in good health (not recorded which). The CDR3 is CASSLVGGLEAFF. The CDR3 bases are TGTGCCAGCAGTTTAGTTGGGGGGCTGGAAGCTTTCTTT.